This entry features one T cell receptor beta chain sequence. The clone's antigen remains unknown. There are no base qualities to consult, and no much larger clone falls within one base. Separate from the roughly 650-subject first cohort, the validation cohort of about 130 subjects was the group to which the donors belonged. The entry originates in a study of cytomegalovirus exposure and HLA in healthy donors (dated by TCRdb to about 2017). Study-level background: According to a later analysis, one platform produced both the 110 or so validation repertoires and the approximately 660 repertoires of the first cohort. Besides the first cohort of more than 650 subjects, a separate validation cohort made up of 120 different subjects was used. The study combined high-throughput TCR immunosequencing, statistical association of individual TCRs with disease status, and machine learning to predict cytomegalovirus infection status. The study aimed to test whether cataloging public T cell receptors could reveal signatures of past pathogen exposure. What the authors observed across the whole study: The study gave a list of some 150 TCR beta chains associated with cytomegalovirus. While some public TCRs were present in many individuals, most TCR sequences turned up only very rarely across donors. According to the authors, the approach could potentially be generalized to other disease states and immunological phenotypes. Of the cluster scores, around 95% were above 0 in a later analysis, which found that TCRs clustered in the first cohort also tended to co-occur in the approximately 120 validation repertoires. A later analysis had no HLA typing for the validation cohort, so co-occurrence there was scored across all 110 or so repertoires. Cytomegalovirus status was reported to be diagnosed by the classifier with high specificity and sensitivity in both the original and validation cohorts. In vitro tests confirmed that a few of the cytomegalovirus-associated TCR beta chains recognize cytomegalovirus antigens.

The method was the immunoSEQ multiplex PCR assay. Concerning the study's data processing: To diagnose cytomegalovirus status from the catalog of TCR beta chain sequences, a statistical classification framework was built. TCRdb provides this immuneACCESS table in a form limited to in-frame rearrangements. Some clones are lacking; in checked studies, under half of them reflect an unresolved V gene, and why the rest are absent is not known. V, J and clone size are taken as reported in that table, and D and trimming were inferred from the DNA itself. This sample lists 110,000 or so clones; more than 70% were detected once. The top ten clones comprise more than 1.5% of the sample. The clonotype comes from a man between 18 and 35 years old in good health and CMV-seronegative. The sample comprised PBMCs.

The bases read TGTGCCAGTAGTAGCGCGGTCTCTATAGGCGGTGAGCAGTTCTTC. This sequence encodes CASSSAVSIGGEQFF. The V and J genes are TRBV19 and TRBJ2-1; the D gene assignment is ambiguous. The germline V gene encodes CDR1 LNHDA and CDR2 SQIVND (reference sequence). From cysteine to phenylalanine, the CDR3 is 15 amino acids long. The kept DNA is CDR3 alone, 45 bases in frame from the first base. V gives up 4 bases and J gives up 9 bases, and the segment between their germline ends measures 19 bases.